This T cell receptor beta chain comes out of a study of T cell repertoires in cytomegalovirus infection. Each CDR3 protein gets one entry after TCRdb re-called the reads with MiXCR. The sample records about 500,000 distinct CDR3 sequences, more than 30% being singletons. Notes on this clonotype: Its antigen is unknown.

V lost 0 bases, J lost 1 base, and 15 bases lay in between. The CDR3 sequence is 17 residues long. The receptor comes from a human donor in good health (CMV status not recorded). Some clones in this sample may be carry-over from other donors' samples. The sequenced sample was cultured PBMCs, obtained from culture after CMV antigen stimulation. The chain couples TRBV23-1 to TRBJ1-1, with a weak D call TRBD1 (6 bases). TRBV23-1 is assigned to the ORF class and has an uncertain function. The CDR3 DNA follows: TGCGCCAGCAGTCAATCGGGGGGGGGGCTGGAGAACACTGAAGCTTTCTTT. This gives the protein CASSQSGGGLENTEAFF.